This T cell receptor (beta chain) was documented in a study of T cell responses to AZD1222 COVID-19 vaccine. Study-wide background: Samples with a second dose at about 4 or about 12 weeks were pooled together.

The CDR3 runs 13 residues. Trimming took 6 bases from V and 8 from J; bases not matched to a gene: 8. Germline loops: CDR1 MNHEY, CDR2 SVGAGI. The assay was immunoSEQ multiplex PCR, and TCRdb's table has in-frame clones only and misses some. Here the sample spans 95,000 to 150,000 clones, about nine tenths being singletons. The rearrangement uses TRBV6-5 and TRBJ1-2, with 8 positions matching TRBD1. Specimen: peripheral blood, collected on day 0 of AZD1222 vaccination. The receptor was derived from an adult in good health. The CDR3 nucleotides are TGTGCCAGCAGACAGGGGGTCCAGGGCGGCTACACCTTC. It yields the protein CASRQGVQGGYTF.